One TCR beta chain is described in this entry. Its cognate antigen is unknown. There are 12 residues in the CDR3. V shed 6 bases and J shed 7 bases, with 13 bases lying between them. Germline V gene data show CDR1 as LGHNA and CDR2 as YSLEER. This sample stems from a study of neoadjuvant anti-PD-1 for oral cavity cancer. Looking at the study overall: Patients without progression got a fourth dose around day 43.

Time point given: after neoadjuvant nivolumab, at surgical resection. Cohort: HPV-negative, locally advanced oral cavity squamous cell carcinoma patients. Repertoires were generated with immunoSEQ multiplex PCR, while TCRdb's copy carries only in-frame clones and drops some. In the table there are around 8,400 clones, nearly 70% of which are singletons. Study results and limitations: Each response group had just a few patients in TCR analyses.

The rearrangement uses TRBV4-3 and TRBJ2-7; weak D call: TRBD2 (5 bases). The receptor was derived from a person between 40 and 85 years old with oral cavity squamous cell carcinoma. Sequenced material: PBMCs, taken after nivolumab (anti-PD-1) treatment. CDR3 bases: TGCGCCAGCAGTTCCGGCCGGGGAGAGCAGTACTTC. Translated: CASSSGRGEQYF.